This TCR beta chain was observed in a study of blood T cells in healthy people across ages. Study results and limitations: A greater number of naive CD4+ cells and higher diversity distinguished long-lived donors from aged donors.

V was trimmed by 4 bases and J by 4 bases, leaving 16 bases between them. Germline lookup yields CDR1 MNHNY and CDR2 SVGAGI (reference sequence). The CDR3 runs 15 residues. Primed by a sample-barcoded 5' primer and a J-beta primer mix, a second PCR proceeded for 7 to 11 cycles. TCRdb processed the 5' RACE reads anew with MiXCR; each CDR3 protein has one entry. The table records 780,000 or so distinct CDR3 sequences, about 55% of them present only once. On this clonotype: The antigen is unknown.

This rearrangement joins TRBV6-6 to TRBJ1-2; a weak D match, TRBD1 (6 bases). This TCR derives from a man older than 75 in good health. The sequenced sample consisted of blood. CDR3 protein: CASSSRTEDTYGYTF. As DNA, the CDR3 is TGTGCCAGCAGTTCCCGGACAGAGGACACCTATGGCTACACCTTC.